This TCR beta chain was captured in a study of control samples from healthy donors and cancer patients. The repertoire was sequenced with immunoSEQ multiplex PCR; TCRdb's copy has only in-frame clones and lacks some. The sample lists over 85,000 clones; roughly 80% were seen once. This CDR3 is built from 12 residues. CDR1 SQVTM and CDR2 ANQGSEA come from the germline V gene. The V gene end was trimmed by 6 bases and the J gene end by 1 base; junction bases not matched to a gene: 0. By share, this clone counts as medium-sized. This chain joins TRBV29-1 and TRBJ1-3; 7 positions agree with TRBD1. Specimen: PBMCs. The source of this sequence is a man aged 70 or older with lung cancer. CDR3 bases: TGCAGCGTGACAGGGTCTGGAAACACCATATATTTT. Protein sequence: CSVTGSGNTIYF. The complete variable domain, with remaining parts taken from reference TRBV29-1 and TRBJ1-3, reads SAVISQKPSRDICQRGTSLTIQCQVDSQVTMMFWYRQQPGQSLTLIATANQGSEATYESGFVIDKFPISRPNLTFSTLTVSNMSPEDSSIYLCSVTGSGNTIYFGEGSWLTVV.